This section outlines one TCR beta chain sequence together with its context. Original analysis: Reference gene primers were amplified, and this amplification served to estimate nucleated cell counts. Sequencing was performed with immunoSEQ multiplex PCR; in TCRdb, only in-frame clones are kept and a portion is missing. V, J and clone size derive from that table, while D and trimming were established from the DNA sequence. The table records 20,000 to 30,000 clones, approximately 92% of them present only once. The source of the sample is a study of blood T cell repertoires in COVID-19. The overall study: The samples span acute and convalescent COVID-19 from the United States, Italy and Spain.

Germline V gene data show CDR1 as MDHEN and CDR2 as SYDVKM. V was trimmed by 4 bases and J by 0 bases, leaving 12 bases between them. The CDR3 runs to 15 residues. The sequencing input was peripheral blood. This TCR was recovered from a human donor in a cohort sampled during active COVID-19. V and J are TRBV28 and TRBJ1-2; D remains unclear. This CDR3 is CASSSPPQANYGYTF. CDR3 bases: TGTGCCAGCAGTTCCCCGCCCCAGGCTAACTATGGCTACACCTTC.